A single sample is the source of the 9 T cell receptor beta chains below, sequenced in a study of tumor-infiltrating lymphocytes in primary liver carcinoma. Researchers generated TCR beta cDNA from about 0.5 ug of total RNA, relying on a constant-region primer. For TCR beta, libraries were produced by three nested multiplex PCR rounds using slightly modified ARM-PCR. Both of the initial two PCR rounds ran for roughly 10 cycles and employed TRBV1-TRBV30 forward primers alongside a C-beta reverse primer. TCRdb reprocessed the multiplex PCR reads via MiXCR and lists one record per CDR3 protein. The sample has 330,000 or so distinct CDR3 sequences, around 60% seen once. Unsorted whole blood yielded the blood RNA, and germline DNA was also extracted. Sequencing used peripheral blood. The receptors were sampled from a man in his forties or fifties with primary liver carcinoma and hepatitis B virus infection.

V gene TRBV10-3 combines with J gene TRBJ2-7, with a weak D call TRBD1 (5 bases). V lost 6 bases, J lost 3 bases, and 12 bases lay in between. The CDR3 spans 13 residues. CDR1 is ENHRY and CDR2 is SYGVKD in the germline V gene. CDR3 coding DNA: TGTGCCATCAGAGGGCCAGGGTTCTACGAGCAGTACTTC. Translated, it gives CAIRGPGFYEQYF.

This clonotype was counted ten times or more. This sequence joins TRBV11-2 and TRBJ2-2; 9 bases are shared with TRBD1. The trim removed 4 bases at V and 4 bases at J, leaving 10 bases unmatched. The CDR3 is made up of 17 amino acids. CDR1 SGHAT and CDR2 FQNNGV come from the germline V gene. In DNA, the CDR3 is TGTGCCAGCAGCTCAACGGGACAGGGTCGAATCACCGGGGAGCTGTTTTTT. Protein product: CASSSTGQGRITGELFF. The whole variable domain, remainder taken from reference TRBV11-2 and TRBJ2-2, is EAGVAQSPRYKIIEKRQSVAFWCNPISGHATLYWYQQILGQGPKLLIQFQNNGVVDDSQLPKDRFSAERLKGVDSTLKIQPAKLEDSAVYLCASSSTGQGRITGELFFGEGSRLTVL.

A word on this clonotype: This CDR3 fails to terminate in the conserved phenylalanine or tryptophan, so it likely reflects a read error. This sequence joins TRBV5-1 and TRBJ2-7; TRBD2 aligns across 8 bases. CDR1 is SGHRS and CDR2 is YFSETQ in the germline V gene. The CDR3 is 14 residues long. The CDR3 DNA sequence: TGCGTCAGCAGCTTAGCGGGACGCTCCTACGAGCAGTACTCC. The encoded protein is CVSSLAGRSYEQYS.

Ten or more counts support this clonotype. V and J are TRBV10-3 and TRBJ2-5, with no clear D. The CDR3 totals 15 residues. Germline lookup yields CDR1 ENHRY and CDR2 SYGVKD. V was pared by 3 bases and J by 7 bases, with 18 bases between. This chain's CDR3 is CAISDPGTAYRTQYF. CDR3 bases: TGTGCCATCAGTGACCCAGGCACGGCATATAGGACCCAGTACTTC.

This clonotype has at least ten counts. The chain recombines TRBV11-2 with TRBJ2-2; 11 nucleotides line up with TRBD1. The CDR3 spans 16 residues. Germline-derived CDR1 and CDR2 are SGHAT and FQNNGV. The junction had 5 bases not matched to a gene; V was cut back by 5 bases and J by 3 bases. Here the CDR3 reads CASSIGQGAHTGELFF. The CDR3, as DNA: TGTGCCAGCAGCATCGGACAGGGGGCTCACACCGGGGAGCTGTTTTTT.

The chain uses TRBV9 and TRBJ2-3; maybe TRBD1 (6 bases). There are 15 residues in the CDR3. The germline V gene has CDR1 SGDLS and CDR2 YYNGEE. V lost 4 bases and J 4 bases, leaving 16 bases between the germline ends. CDR3 nucleotides: TGTGCCAGCAGCAGAGGGGGTATCTCCCCAGATACGCAGTATTTT. Translation: CASSRGGISPDTQYF.

The J gene is TRBJ2-5, the V gene TRBV11-2; D might be TRBD2 (5 bases). V lost 8 bases to trimming and J lost 5 bases, with 18 bases between them. The germline V gene encodes CDR1 SGHAT and CDR2 FQNNGV. CDR3 length: 14 residues. The CDR3 DNA follows: TGTGCCAGCGCCTTTTACTCGGGATGGGAGACCCAGTACTTC. This codes for CASAFYSGWETQYF.

This clonotype has at least ten counts. This chain links TRBV11-2 with TRBJ1-5; D possibly corresponds to TRBD1 (5 bases). The ends were cut back, 3 bases at V and 4 bases at J, with 7 bases in the middle. CDR3 length: 13 residues. In germline, CDR1 is SGHAT, CDR2 FQNNGV. DNA for the CDR3: TGTGCCAGCAGCTTCGCAGGGAATCAGCCCCAGCATTTT. As protein: CASSFAGNQPQHF.

In regard to this clonotype: One junction end disagrees with the germline gene, perhaps due to a read error. CDR3 residues: CASSGNTETQYF. The CDR3 DNA reads TGCGCCAGCAGCGGGAACACAGAAACGCAGTATTTT. J is TRBJ2-3 and V is TRBV5-1; D gene unclear. Germline CDR1 and CDR2: SGHRS and YFSETQ. There are 12 residues in the CDR3.